The 9 T cell receptor beta chains listed next were all sequenced from one sample in a study of cytomegalovirus exposure and HLA in healthy donors. This PCR relied on a set of 60 Vbeta primers and 13 Jbeta primers. Repertoires were generated with immunoSEQ multiplex PCR, while TCRdb's copy carries only in-frame clones and drops some. The table includes approximately 140,000 clones, 88% detected once. Sequenced input: PBMCs. The receptors shown here come from a middle-aged woman in good health and CMV-seronegative.

This chain's CDR3 is CASSVGTSGTSDTQYF. The CDR3 DNA follows: TGTGCCAGCAGCGTAGGAACTAGCGGGACTTCAGATACGCAGTATTTT. The rearrangement links TRBV9 to TRBJ2-3; TRBD2 agrees at 10 bases. V lost 0 bases, J lost 4 bases, and 5 bases stayed unmatched. CDR1 and CDR2 from the germline V gene are SGDLS and YYNGEE. CDR3 length: 16 amino acids.

This chain joins TRBV5-4 and TRBJ2-1; 12 nucleotides align to TRBD2. The V segment lost 5 bases and the J segment 4 bases; nucleotides outside the gene matches: 13. The length of the CDR3 is 18 residues. Germline assignment: CDR1 SGHNT and CDR2 YYREEE (reference sequence). CDR3 in DNA: TGTGCCAGCAGGCAACAGACTAGCGGGAGACGAGAATACAATGAGCAGTTCTTC. Translated, it gives CASRQQTSGRREYNEQFF.

The chain joins TRBV9 to TRBJ2-3, with D tentatively TRBD2 (5 bases). The CDR3 totals 18 residues. V was pared by 0 bases and J by 2 bases, with 19 bases between. Germline V gene lookup returns CDR1 SGDLS and CDR2 YYNGEE. CDR3 nucleotide sequence: TGTGCCAGCAGCGTAGGTGGAGGCTTGGGCAGTCACACAGATACGCAGTATTTT. Translation gives CASSVGGGLGSHTDTQYF.

The V call is TRBV4-3, the J call TRBJ1-1, with 9 positions matching TRBD1. CDR1 is LGHNA, CDR2 YSLEER, per germline. The CDR3 spans 15 residues. Trimming took 4 bases from V and 4 from J; bases not matched to a gene: 7. CDR3 nucleotides: TGCGCCAGCAGCCTCGACAGGGGGATCCTCACTGAAGCTTTCTTT. Amino acid sequence: CASSLDRGILTEAFF.

This chain connects TRBV5-1 to TRBJ1-2; D is unclear. Trimming shortened V by 0 bases and J by 4 bases, and 10 bases separated the two germline ends. This CDR3 contains 14 residues. Germline CDR1 SGHRS, CDR2 YFSETQ. In DNA form, the CDR3 reads TGCGCCAGCAGCTTGGATGGGGAGGGCTATGGCTACACCTTC. The encoded protein is CASSLDGEGYGYTF.

The chain joins TRBV6-5 to TRBJ1-2, with D perhaps TRBD1 (6 bases). CDR1 is MNHEY, CDR2 SVGAGI, per germline. This CDR3 is 15 amino acids long. Between the trimmed V and J ends, which lost 6 bases and 3 bases, there was a span of 17 bases. The CDR3 DNA reads as TGTGCCAGCAGCTCGACCGGGACAAATGACTATGGCTACACCTTC. It is translated as CASSSTGTNDYGYTF.

The gene calls are TRBV10-3 and TRBJ2-7; TRBD1 is a possible D gene (6 bases). Germline loops: CDR1 ENHRY, CDR2 SYGVKD. There are 16 residues in the CDR3. The V gene lost 4 bases and the J gene lost 4 bases, with 20 bases spanning the gap. DNA for the CDR3: TGTGCCATCAGTGGGAAAATCGGACAGTCTGAATACGAGCAGTACTTC. This encodes CAISGKIGQSEYEQYF.

V gene TRBV7-2 combines with J gene TRBJ2-3; perhaps TRBD1 as D (5 bases). V lost 3 bases to trimming and J lost 4 bases, with 14 bases between them. The CDR3 length is 15 residues. Germline CDR1 SGHTA, CDR2 FQGNSA. The CDR3 bases are TGTGCCAGCAGCTTTCAAGGGGCACCCCCAGATACGCAGTATTTT. Its translation is CASSFQGAPPDTQYF.

The chain recombines TRBV28 with TRBJ1-6; 10 bases line up with TRBD1. This CDR3 has 15 residues. Losses at the gene ends were 5 bases for V and 10 bases for J; bases not matched to a gene: 8. Germline V gene sequence: CDR1 MDHEN, CDR2 SYDVKM. The CDR3 DNA sequence: TGTGCCAGCAGTGCGAGGACAGGGGGAGGATCACCCCTCCACTTT. Translated, it gives CASSARTGGGSPLHF.